This is a list of T cell receptor beta chains from one sample in a study of blood T cell repertoires in COVID-19. Here immunoSEQ multiplex PCR was the method, and the copy in TCRdb shows in-frame clones only, minus some. The sample gives about 220,000 clones, about 85% of which show up once; 2.5% to 3.5% is in the top ten. Material for sequencing was peripheral blood. These receptors were taken from a man between 50 and 59 years old who had recovered from COVID-19. CDR3s include the opening cysteine and the closing phenylalanine or tryptophan. D genes are given only for firm matches. Clone sizes are given selectively: once, few, many, or a class where the clone is expanded.

>NA|TRBV5-1|TRBJ2-1|TRBD2
TGCGCCAGCAGCTGGACTAGCGGGAGTGTTGAGCAGTTCTTC
CASSWTSGSVEQFF
>few|TRBV11-2|TRBJ2-7|NA
TGTGCCAGCAGCTCTAGCCGCGTTACTCTCTACGAGCAGTACTTC
CASSSSRVTLYEQYF
>once|TRBV7-8|TRBJ2-5|NA
TGTGCCAGCAGCTTAGCGTCGAGTCCCGGCCAAGAGACCCAGTACTTC
CASSLASSPGQETQYF
>NA|TRBV7-2|TRBJ1-1|TRBD1
TGTGCCAGCAGCCCCCAGGACAGGGGAGAAGCTTTCTTT
CASSPQDRGEAFF
>NA|TRBV3-1/TRBV3-2|TRBJ2-7|TRBD1
TGTGCCAGCACCCGGACAGGGATAGCCTACGAGCAGTACTTC
CASTRTGIAYEQYF
>few|TRBV5-1|TRBJ2-7|TRBD1
TGCGCCAGCAGCCTGGACAGGGGGCCGTACGAGCAGTACTTC
CASSLDRGPYEQYF
>NA|TRBV3-1/TRBV3-2|TRBJ2-1|TRBD2
TGTGCCAGCAGCCAAGGGCATGGCGCGGGAGGGTACAATGAGCAGTTCTTC
CASSQGHGAGGYNEQFF
>NA|TRBV30|TRBJ2-2|TRBD2
TGTGCCTTTCTTCCGGGACTAGCGGGAGGGCCTACCACCGGGGAGCTGTTTTTT
CAFLPGLAGGPTTGELFF
>NA|TRBV5-4|TRBJ1-2|NA
TGTGCCAGCAGCTTGGCGGCGGTGAACTATGGCTACACCTTC
CASSLAAVNYGYTF
>few|TRBV18|TRBJ2-3|TRBD2
TGTGCCAGCTCACCACGGGTTAGCGGGAGTATCCTCCCAGGCACAGATACGCAGTATTTT
CASSPRVSGSILPGTDTQYF
>NA|TRBV7-2|TRBJ1-1|NA
TGTGCCAGCAGCCCTCAGACTCTGAACACTGAAGCTTTCTTT
CASSPQTLNTEAFF
>once|TRBV30|TRBJ2-3|TRBD1
TGTGCCTGGCGAGGACAGGGTTGGACAGATACGCAGTATTTT
CAWRGQGWTDTQYF
>NA|TRBV5-1|TRBJ2-3|TRBD2
TGCGCCAGCAGCTTGGTTGGGGGACTAGCGATAAGCACAGATACGCAGTATTTT
CASSLVGGLAISTDTQYF
>once|TRBV28|TRBJ2-3|NA
TGTGCCAGCAGAACAGGGCCAACAAGCACAGATACGCAGTATTTT
CASRTGPTSTDTQYF
>NA|TRBV5-1|TRBJ2-5|NA
TGCGCCAGCAGCACTCGCCTCAAAGAGACCCAGTACTTC
CASSTRLKETQYF
>NA|TRBV20-1|TRBJ1-2|TRBD1
TGCAGTGCTAGTGGACAGGGGGAACGTGGCTACACCTTC
CSASGQGERGYTF
>once|TRBV7-8|TRBJ1-4|NA
TGTGCCAGCAGCTTCCGAGGAGAAAAACTGTTTTTT
CASSFRGEKLFF
>NA|TRBV10-3|TRBJ1-4|NA
TGTGCCATCAGTGAGGAACGGAATGAAAAACTGTTTTTT
CAISEERNEKLFF
>NA|TRBV9|TRBJ2-1|TRBD2
TGTGCCAGCAGCGCTTTAGCGGGAGCCCGCAATGAGCAGTTCTTC
CASSALAGARNEQFF
>NA|TRBV20-1|TRBJ2-2|TRBD2
TGCAGTGCTAGTACTAGCGGGAGGGTGTCCGGGGAGCTGTTTTTT
CSASTSGRVSGELFF
>NA|TRBV9|TRBJ2-3|NA
TGTGCCAGCAGCGCGACAGCCTCCGGTACGCAGTATTTT
CASSATASGTQYF
>few|TRBV25-1|TRBJ1-2|NA
TGTGCCAGCAGTGAATCCGGGAACTATGGCTACACCTTC
CASSESGNYGYTF
>once|TRBV7-9|TRBJ2-3|TRBD2
TGTGCCAGCAGCTCGTCCGGACTAGCGGGAGGGGATACGCAGTATTTT
CASSSSGLAGGDTQYF
>NA|TRBV10-2|TRBJ1-5|NA
TGCGCCAGCAGTGAGACAACAGGGCGTCAGCCCCAGCATTTT
CASSETTGRQPQHF
>NA|TRBV3-1/TRBV3-2|TRBJ2-7|NA
TGTGCCAGCAGCCAATTCCCCGTAAGCGGTTGGAGCTCCTACGAGCAGTACTTC
CASSQFPVSGWSSYEQYF
>NA|TRBV18|TRBJ2-1|TRBD2
TGTGCCAGCTCCCCATCGAGTAGCGGGAGGTATAATGAGCAGTTCTTC
CASSPSSSGRYNEQFF
>NA|TRBV10-2|TRBJ2-7|TRBD2
TGCGCCAGCAGCCTCCTAGCGGACGAGCAGTACTTC
CASSLLADEQYF
>NA|TRBV2|TRBJ1-6|NA
TGTGCCAGCACAGGGGATAAGTCCAATTCACCCCTCCACTTT
CASTGDKSNSPLHF
>NA|TRBV5-4|TRBJ2-5|TRBD1
TGTGCCAGCAGCCCTCCGGGACAGGGAAGGACCCAGTACTTC
CASSPPGQGRTQYF
>NA|TRBV18|TRBJ1-5|NA
TGTGCCAGCTCAAAGACAGGTAATAGCAATCAGCCCCAGCATTTT
CASSKTGNSNQPQHF
>once|TRBV7-9|TRBJ2-7|NA
TGTGCCAGCAGCTTGGCAGGGGGGTTCGCCTACGAGCAGTACTTC
CASSLAGGFAYEQYF
>NA|TRBV7-9|TRBJ2-7|NA
TGTGCCAGCAGCTTGGCGACAGAAACCTACGAGCAGTACTTC
CASSLATETYEQYF
>NA|TRBV19|TRBJ2-5|TRBD1
TGTGCCAGTAGCGGGACAGGAGGGGAGACCCAGTACTTC
CASSGTGGETQYF
>NA|TRBV18|TRBJ2-1|TRBD2
TGTGCCAGCTCACCACCAACCGGGACTAGCGGGAGGCTGAAGTTCTTC
CASSPPTGTSGRLKFF
>once|TRBV7-2|TRBJ1-3|NA
TGTGCCAGCAGCCGCGGACAGTCCTCTAGGACTGGAAACACCATATATTTT
CASSRGQSSRTGNTIYF